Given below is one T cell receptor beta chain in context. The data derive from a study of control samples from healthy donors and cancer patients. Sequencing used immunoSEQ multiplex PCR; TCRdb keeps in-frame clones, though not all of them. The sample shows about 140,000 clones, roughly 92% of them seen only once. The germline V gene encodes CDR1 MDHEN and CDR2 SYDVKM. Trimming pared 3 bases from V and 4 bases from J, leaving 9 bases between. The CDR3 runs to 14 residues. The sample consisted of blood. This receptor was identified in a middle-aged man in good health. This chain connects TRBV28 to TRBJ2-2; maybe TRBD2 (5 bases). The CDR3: CASSFLGATGELFF. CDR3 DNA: TGTGCCAGCAGTTTCTTGGGAGCCACCGGGGAGCTGTTTTTT.